This TCR beta chain was sequenced for a study of shared clonotypes between healthy human individuals. This clone was seen once. V gave up 3 bases and J gave up 3 bases, with 14 bases separating them. CDR3 length: 16 residues. Per germline, CDR1 LNHNV and CDR2 YYDKDF (reference sequence). Sequencing was performed with immunoSEQ multiplex PCR; in TCRdb, only in-frame clones are kept and a portion is missing. The sample includes 2.3 million or so clones, more than 80% of them seen just once. This receptor was identified in a man in his late teens or twenties in good health. Some clones in this sample may be carry-over from other donors' samples. The chain has TRBV15 and TRBJ1-4; D not resolved. The sequenced material came from naive CD4+ T cells from PBMCs. Subset given: CD45RA+ positively selected. The CDR3: CATSSPWGVANEKLFF. In DNA, the CDR3 is TGTGCCACCAGCAGCCCCTGGGGTGTAGCTAATGAAAAACTGTTTTTT.